Listed here are 7 T cell receptor beta chains from one sample, sequenced in a study of identifying expanded T cells in peripheral blood. Clones were read by immunoSEQ multiplex PCR, and TCRdb kept only the in-frame ones, dropping some. The data hold 100,000 to 150,000 clones, with 75% to 90% observed a single time. The sample comprised blood. All receptors come from a person between 18 and 69 years old in good health.

The chain employs TRBV6-1 and TRBJ1-1; a possible D gene is TRBD1 (5 bases). CDR1 is MNHNS and CDR2 is SASEGT in the germline V gene. The CDR3 extends over 15 amino acids. V shed 0 bases and J shed 0 bases, with 8 bases lying between them. The CDR3 here is CASSEALGVNTEAFF. CDR3 coding DNA: TGTGCCAGCAGTGAAGCGCTGGGGGTGAACACTGAAGCTTTCTTT.

This chain links TRBV4-2 with TRBJ1-5; 9 bases match TRBD1. CDR3 length: 16 amino acids. Looked up from germline, CDR1 is LGHNA and CDR2 is YNFKEQ. With V trimmed by 3 bases and J by 7 bases, 10 bases remained unmatched. The chain's CDR3 is CASSHSMGQGAQPQHF. The CDR3 DNA sequence: TGTGCCAGCAGCCATAGTATGGGACAGGGAGCCCAGCCCCAGCATTTT.

The chain uses TRBV27 and TRBJ1-1; D gene unclear. The CDR3 has 13 residues. CDR1 MNHEY and CDR2 SMNVEV come from the germline V gene (reference sequence). V was shortened by 6 bases and J by 9 bases, with 17 bases between the two germline ends. The CDR3, as DNA: TGTGCCAGCAGCACTCGGGAGGGAGAGAAAGCTTTCTTT. Encoded protein: CASSTREGEKAFF.

The chain carries TRBV7-2 and TRBJ2-5, with 9 positions matching TRBD2. This CDR3 spans 14 amino acids. Germline V gene data show CDR1 as SGHTA and CDR2 as FQGNSA. The V gene end was trimmed by 3 bases and the J gene end by 5 bases; junction bases not matched to a gene: 4. In DNA form, the CDR3 reads TGTGCCAGCAGCTTGGGGACTAGCAAGGAGACCCAGTACTTC. This sequence encodes CASSLGTSKETQYF.

V gene TRBV18 combines with J gene TRBJ2-3; 8 positions agree with TRBD1. This CDR3 has 15 residues. The ends lost 3 bases at V and 1 base at J; junction bases unmatched: 3. The germline gives CDR1 KGHSH, CDR2 LQKENI. In DNA form, the CDR3 reads TGTGCCAGCTCACCGTCAGGGGGCCGCACAGATACGCAGTATTTT. Protein product: CASSPSGGRTDTQYF. Supplemented by reference TRBV18 and TRBJ2-3, the full variable domain reads NAGVMQNPRHLVRRRGQEARLRCSPMKGHSHVYWYRQLPEEGLKFMVYLQKENIIDESGMPKERFSAEFPKEGPSILRIQQVVRGDSAAYFCASSPSGGRTDTQYFGPGTRLTVL.

The gene calls are TRBV2 and TRBJ2-2; D tentatively reads TRBD1 or TRBD2 (5 bases each). The length of the CDR3 is 15 residues. The germline V gene encodes CDR1 SNHLY and CDR2 FYNNEI. The V and J ends lost 0 bases and 5 bases respectively, with 10 bases between them. CDR3 sequence: CASSEAGVGTGELFF. The CDR3 DNA reads as TGTGCCAGCAGTGAAGCGGGGGTCGGAACCGGGGAGCTGTTTTTT.

The CDR3 DNA reads as TGTGCCAGCAGCTTAGAGGTCGGTAACACTGAAGCTTTCTTT. The encoded protein is CASSLEVGNTEAFF. The chain has TRBV7-9 and TRBJ1-1; D unclear. The CDR3 consists of 14 residues. Per germline, CDR1 SEHNR and CDR2 FQNEAQ (reference sequence). The V end lost 1 base, the J end lost 2 bases, and 8 bases lay between the germline ends.